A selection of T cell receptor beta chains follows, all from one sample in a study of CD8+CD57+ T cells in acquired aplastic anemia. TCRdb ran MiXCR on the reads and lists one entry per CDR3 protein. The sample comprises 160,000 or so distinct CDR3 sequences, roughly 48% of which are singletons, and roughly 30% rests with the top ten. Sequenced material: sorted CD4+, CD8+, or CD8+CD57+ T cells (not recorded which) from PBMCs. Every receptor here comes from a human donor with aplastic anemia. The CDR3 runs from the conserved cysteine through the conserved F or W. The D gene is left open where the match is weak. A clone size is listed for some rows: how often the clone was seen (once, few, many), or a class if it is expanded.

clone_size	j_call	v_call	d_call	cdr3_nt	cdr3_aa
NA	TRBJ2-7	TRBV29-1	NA	TGCAGCGTACATGACCTATACGAGCAGTACTTC	CSVHDLYEQYF
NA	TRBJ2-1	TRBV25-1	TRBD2	TGTGCCAGCAGTACTACTAGCGGGGGGCCACGGAATGAGCAGTTCTTC	CASSTTSGGPRNEQFF
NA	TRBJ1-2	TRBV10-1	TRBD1	TGCGCCAGCAGTTCGGACAGGGTGGATTCACCTTATGGCTACACCTTC	CASSSDRVDSPYGYTF
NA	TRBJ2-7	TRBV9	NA	TGTGCCAGCAGCGGTAGAGAGGGGGCGGGAGTGGATTCGCGGCGGTACTTC	CASSGREGAGVDSRRYF
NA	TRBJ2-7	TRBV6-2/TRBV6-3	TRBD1	TGTGCCAGCAGTTACCCACCCTATACAGGGGGCGAGTACGAGCAGTACTTC	CASSYPPYTGGEYEQYF
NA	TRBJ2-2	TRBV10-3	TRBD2	TGTGCCATCACACGGGAGGGCACCGGGGAGCTGTTTTTT	CAITREGTGELFF
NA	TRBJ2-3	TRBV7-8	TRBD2	TGTGCCAGCAGCCCATCTCGGCTAGCGGCCACAGATACGCAGTATTTT	CASSPSRLAATDTQYF
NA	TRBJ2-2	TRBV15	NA	TGTGCCACCAGCAGAGATCGTCGGGGAAACACCGGGGAGCTGTTTTTT	CATSRDRRGNTGELFF
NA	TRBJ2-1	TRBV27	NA	TGTGCCAGCAGTAGGGGGAGCTCCTACAATGAGCAGTTCTTC	CASSRGSSYNEQFF
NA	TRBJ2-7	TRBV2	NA	TGTGCCGGTAGTCGGCTGCCGGTCGGCTACGAGCAGTACTTC	CAGSRLPVGYEQYF
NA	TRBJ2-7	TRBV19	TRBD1	TGTGCCAGTAGTATTGGTAGGGGGCAGACATACGAGCAGTACTTC	CASSIGRGQTYEQYF
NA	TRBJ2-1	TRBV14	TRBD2	TGTGCCAGCAGCCCCGGGTCACTAGCGGGAGTGGGTGAGCAGTTCTTC	CASSPGSLAGVGEQFF
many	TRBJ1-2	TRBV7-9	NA	TGTGCCAGCAGCTTAGAATCCCCGACAGTGTATGGCTACACCTTC	CASSLESPTVYGYTF
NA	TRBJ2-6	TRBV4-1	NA	TGCGCCAGCAGCCAGAGTACGTTAGGCTCTGGGGCCAACGTCCTGACTTTC	CASSQSTLGSGANVLTF
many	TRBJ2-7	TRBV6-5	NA	TGTGCCAGCAGTTACTCGAGGGTGGAGCAGTACTTC	CASSYSRVEQYF
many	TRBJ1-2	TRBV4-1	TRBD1	TGCGCCAGCAGCCAAACAGGGGGCTATGGCTACACCTTC	CASSQTGGYGYTF
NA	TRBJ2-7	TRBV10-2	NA	TGCGCCAGCAGTGAAGGGGGTTATTACGAGCAGTACTTC	CASSEGGYYEQYF
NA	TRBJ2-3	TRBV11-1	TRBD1	TGTGCCAGCAGCTTAGGACAGGGATTCTCCACAGATACGCAGTATTTT	CASSLGQGFSTDTQYF
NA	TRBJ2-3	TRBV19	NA	TGTGCCAGCAAACATAACTCTTTGCGGCCGCGCACAGATACGCAGTATTTT	CASKHNSLRPRTDTQYF
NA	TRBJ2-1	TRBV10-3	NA	TGTGCCATTATAGCGGATCCGAGCTCCTACAATGAGCAGTTCTTC	CAIIADPSSYNEQFF
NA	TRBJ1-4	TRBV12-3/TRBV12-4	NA	TGTGCCAGCAGTTTAAAAGCAGTTTCTAATGAAAAACTGTTTTTT	CASSLKAVSNEKLFF
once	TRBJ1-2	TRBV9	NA	TGTGCCAGCGGAGGAGCCAACTATGGCTACACCTTC	CASGGANYGYTF